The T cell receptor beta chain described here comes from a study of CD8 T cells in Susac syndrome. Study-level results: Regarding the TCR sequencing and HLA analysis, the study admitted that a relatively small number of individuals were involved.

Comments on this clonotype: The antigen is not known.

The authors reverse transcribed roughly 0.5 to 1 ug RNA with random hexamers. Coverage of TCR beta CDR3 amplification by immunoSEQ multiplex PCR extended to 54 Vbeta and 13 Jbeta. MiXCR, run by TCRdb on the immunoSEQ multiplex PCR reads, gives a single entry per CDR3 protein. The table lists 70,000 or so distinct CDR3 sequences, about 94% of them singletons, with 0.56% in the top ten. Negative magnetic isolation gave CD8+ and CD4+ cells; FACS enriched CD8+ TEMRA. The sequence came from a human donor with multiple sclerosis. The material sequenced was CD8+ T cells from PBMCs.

CDR3 region: CASTRTGTNEKLFF. DNA of the CDR3: TGTGCCAGCACGCGGACAGGGACGAATGAAAAACTGTTTTTT. The V gene is TRBV7-9, the J gene TRBJ1-4; 8 bases agree with TRBD1. CDR1 and CDR2 from the germline V gene are SEHNR and FQNEAQ (reference sequence). V was clipped by 7 bases and J by 5 bases; unmatched bases: 6. The CDR3 contains 14 residues.